This passage covers 14 T cell receptor beta chains from one sample sequenced in a study of blood T cell repertoires in COVID-19 (dated by TCRdb to about 2020). The library was prepared using the immunoSEQ multiplex PCR assay. TCRdb holds this immuneACCESS table with in-frame rearrangements only. Some clones are missing; in checked studies, unresolved V genes explain under half, and the rest has no known cause. For this sample there are about 91,000 clones; around 89% appear just once. Together, the top ten hold roughly 5% of the sample. Sequencing was performed on peripheral blood. These receptors were obtained from a woman of 80 years or more with active COVID-19.

The CDR3: CATRSPAYEQYF. CDR3 DNA sequence: TGTGCCACGAGGAGTCCTGCCTACGAGCAGTACTTC. The genes are TRBV10-3 and TRBJ2-7; D is unclear. The CDR3 length is 12 residues. V was trimmed by 10 bases and J by 2 bases, leaving 12 bases between them. In germline, CDR1 is ENHRY, CDR2 SYGVKD.

This chain uses TRBV11-3 with TRBJ2-5; 8 bases align to TRBD1. CDR3 size: 15 residues. Looked up from germline, CDR1 is SGHNT and CDR2 is YENEEA. Trimming took 5 bases from V and 4 from J; bases not matched to a gene: 9. CDR3 protein: CASSLGRTGRETQYF. The CDR3 coding sequence is TGTGCCAGCAGCCTGGGGCGGACAGGGAGAGAGACCCAGTACTTC.

This chain links TRBV5-6 with TRBJ2-5; 8 positions agree with TRBD2. The CDR3 loop spans 16 amino acids. The germline CDR1 and CDR2 sequences are SGHDT and YYEEEE. V lost 4 bases and J lost 5; bases outside the gene matches: 13. The CDR3 sequence is CASSGVAGGLKETQYF. The CDR3 DNA follows: TGTGCCAGCAGCGGCGTGGCGGGAGGTTTAAAGGAGACCCAGTACTTC.

The chain is built from TRBV13 and TRBJ2-7, with D perhaps matching TRBD1 (7 bases). The germline V and J ends were trimmed by 5 bases and 0 bases, with 23 bases remaining between them. CDR3 length equals 18 residues. Germline loops: CDR1 PRHDT, CDR2 FYEKMQ (reference sequence). The chain's CDR3 is CASSIPTGSGRSSYEQYF. Here the CDR3 DNA reads TGTGCCAGCAGCATACCGACAGGGAGCGGGCGAAGCTCCTACGAGCAGTACTTC.

This clone has just a few counts. As DNA, the CDR3 is TGTGCCAGCAGCGTAGTTCAGGGGTCGGAGACCCAGTACTTC. This gives the protein CASSVVQGSETQYF. The genes are TRBV9 and TRBJ2-5; a possible D gene is TRBD1 (6 bases). Germline V gene data show CDR1 as SGDLS and CDR2 as YYNGEE. Trimming shortened V by 0 bases and J by 5 bases, and 11 bases separated the two germline ends. CDR3 size: 14 residues.

This chain joins TRBV4-3 and TRBJ1-5; weak D call: TRBD1 (5 bases). V was pared by 0 bases and J by 12 bases, with 15 bases between. Germline CDR1 reads LGHNA; CDR2 reads YSLEER. This CDR3 has 14 residues. The CDR3 sequence is CASSQESFQGYQHF. The CDR3, as DNA: TGCGCCAGCAGCCAAGAATCTTTCCAGGGATACCAGCATTTT.

This clone has just one count. The chain joins TRBV28 to TRBJ2-5; D is possibly TRBD2 (6 bases). V gave up 6 bases and J gave up 6 bases, with 14 bases separating them. Germline CDR1 reads MDHEN; CDR2 reads SYDVKM. This CDR3 comprises 13 residues. For the CDR3, the DNA is TGTGCCAGCAGCATGGGAGGTGGGAAGACCCAGTACTTC. Its protein product is CASSMGGGKTQYF.

This clone was recorded once. J is TRBJ2-1 and V is TRBV7-3; D is undetermined. Germline V gene lookup returns CDR1 SGHTA and CDR2 FQGTGA. This CDR3 contains 16 residues. V shed 5 bases and J shed 0 bases, with 14 bases lying between them. The CDR3 sequence: CASSALAGLSYNEQFF. CDR3 bases: TGTGCCAGCAGCGCCTTAGCCGGCCTCTCCTACAATGAGCAGTTCTTC.

The chain is built from TRBV19 and TRBJ2-5; 13 nucleotides match TRBD2. The CDR3 sequence is 14 residues long. Germline V gene lookup returns CDR1 LNHDA and CDR2 SQIVND (reference sequence). V lost 5 bases, J lost 4 bases, and 1 base stayed unmatched. The CDR3 region has the DNA TGTGCCAGTAGTTGGACTAGCGGGGGAGAGACCCAGTACTTC. This gives the protein CASSWTSGGETQYF.

The chain has TRBV6-5 and TRBJ2-3; 8 bases agree with TRBD2. The J segment lost 6 bases and the V segment lost 2 bases, leaving 7 bases of the junction unmatched. The germline V gene has CDR1 MNHEY and CDR2 SVGAGI. The CDR3 is 15 residues long. In DNA form, the CDR3 reads TGTGCCAGCAGTTACCGCGGGAGGCTGGGGGATACGCAGTATTTT. This gives the protein CASSYRGRLGDTQYF.

This chain connects TRBV5-1 to TRBJ2-5, with 13 bases matching TRBD2. Germline V gene data show CDR1 as SGHRS and CDR2 as YFSETQ. J was trimmed by 5 bases and V by 6 bases; bases with no gene match: 7. The CDR3 contains 15 residues. The CDR3 bases are TGCGCCAGCACTAGACTAGCGGGAGGTGGGGAGACCCAGTACTTC. Residues: CASTRLAGGGETQYF.

The chain is built from TRBV5-8 and TRBJ2-3, with 7 bases matching TRBD1. Germline loops: CDR1 SGHTS, CDR2 YDEGEE. J gave up 6 bases and V 4 bases, and 8 bases lay outside the gene matches. The CDR3 spans 14 residues. The DNA of the CDR3 is TGTGCCAGCAGCAGTCGACAGGGCCTGGATACGCAGTATTTT. It encodes CASSSRQGLDTQYF.

The CDR3 DNA reads as TGTGCCAGCAGCTTCTCAGGGTTTTCTTTATCGCAGTACTTC. This encodes CASSFSGFSLSQYF. The rearrangement uses TRBV25-1 and TRBJ2-7; D perhaps matches TRBD1 (5 bases). This CDR3 spans 14 amino acids. CDR1 MGHDK and CDR2 SYGVNS come from the germline V gene. Trimming stripped 6 bases from V and 9 bases from J, with 21 bases between.

The chain couples TRBV7-9 to TRBJ2-1, with TRBD2 matching over 8 bases. Losses at the gene ends were 4 bases for V and 0 bases for J; bases not matched to a gene: 11. CDR1 SEHNR and CDR2 FQNEAQ come from the germline V gene (reference sequence). This CDR3 is built from 18 residues. The CDR3 sequence: CASSSRGGVLGSYNEQFF. The CDR3 bases are TGTGCCAGCAGCTCCCGGGGGGGGGTATTGGGCTCCTACAATGAGCAGTTCTTC. Full variable domain (remainder filled in from reference TRBV7-9 and TRBJ2-1): DTGVSQNPRHKITKRGQNVTFRCDPISEHNRLYWYRQTLGQGPEFLTYFQNEAQLEKSRLLSDRFSAERPKGSFSTLEIQRTEQGDSAMYLCASSSRGGVLGSYNEQFFGPGTRLTVL.